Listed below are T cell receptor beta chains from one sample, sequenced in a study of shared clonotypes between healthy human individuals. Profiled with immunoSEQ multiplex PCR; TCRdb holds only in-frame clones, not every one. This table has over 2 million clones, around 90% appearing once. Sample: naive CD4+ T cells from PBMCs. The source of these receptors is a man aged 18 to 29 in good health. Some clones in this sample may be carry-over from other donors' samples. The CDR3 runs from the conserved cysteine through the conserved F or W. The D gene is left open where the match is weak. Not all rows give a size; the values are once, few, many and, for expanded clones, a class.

cdr3_aa: CATSLHPTSGRAETQYF
cdr3_nt: TGTGCCACCAGCTTGCATCCCACTAGCGGGAGGGCAGAGACCCAGTACTTC
clone_size: .
d_call: TRBD2
j_call: TRBJ2-5
v_call: TRBV15

cdr3_aa: CASSLDGFGNQPQHF
cdr3_nt: TGCGCCAGCAGCCTAGACGGTTTCGGCAATCAGCCCCAGCATTTT
clone_size: once
d_call: .
j_call: TRBJ1-5
v_call: TRBV5-1

cdr3_aa: CASSLGLPSYGYTF
cdr3_nt: TGTGCCAGCAGCTTAGGTTTGCCTTCCTATGGCTACACCTTC
clone_size: .
d_call: .
j_call: TRBJ1-2
v_call: TRBV7-2

cdr3_aa: CAIRPGTSGSNEQFF
cdr3_nt: TGTGCCATCAGGCCCGGGACTAGCGGGAGCAATGAGCAGTTCTTC
clone_size: .
d_call: TRBD2
j_call: TRBJ2-1
v_call: TRBV10-3

cdr3_aa: CASSLVGGATGELFF
cdr3_nt: TGTGCCAGCAGCTTAGTCGGGGGAGCTACCGGGGAGCTGTTTTTT
clone_size: .
d_call: .
j_call: TRBJ2-2
v_call: TRBV11-3

cdr3_aa: CASSGRNTEAFF
cdr3_nt: TGTGCCAGCAGCGGCAGGAACACTGAAGCTTTCTTT
clone_size: .
d_call: .
j_call: TRBJ1-1
v_call: TRBV5-4

cdr3_aa: CAGSRDRAYEQYF
cdr3_nt: TGTGCCGGCAGCCGGGACAGGGCCTACGAGCAGTACTTC
clone_size: .
d_call: TRBD1
j_call: TRBJ2-7
v_call: TRBV2

cdr3_aa: CASSPGPGLAYNEQFF
cdr3_nt: TGCGCCAGCAGCCCGGGTCCGGGACTAGCCTACAATGAGCAGTTCTTC
clone_size: .
d_call: TRBD2
j_call: TRBJ2-1
v_call: TRBV5-1

cdr3_aa: CASSTGPRNTIYF
cdr3_nt: TGTGCCAGCAGTACCGGACCCAGAAACACCATATATTTT
clone_size: .
d_call: .
j_call: TRBJ1-3
v_call: TRBV2

cdr3_aa: CASSFGFWATNEKLFF
cdr3_nt: TGTGCCAGCAGCTTCGGCTTCTGGGCGACTAATGAAAAACTGTTTTTT
clone_size: .
d_call: .
j_call: TRBJ1-4
v_call: TRBV5-6

cdr3_aa: CASSSPVPLAGGLHTNTDTQYF
cdr3_nt: TGTGCCAGCAGTTCCCCTGTCCCTCTAGCGGGAGGGCTACATACAAACACAGATACGCAGTATTTT
clone_size: .
d_call: TRBD2
j_call: TRBJ2-3
v_call: TRBV6-8

cdr3_aa: CASSLAAGSGFEQYF
cdr3_nt: TGCGCCAGCAGCTTGGCGGCCGGGAGCGGGTTCGAGCAGTACTTC
clone_size: once
d_call: .
j_call: TRBJ2-7
v_call: TRBV5-1

cdr3_aa: CASSLNLQGAGNTIYF
cdr3_nt: TGTGCCAGCTCACTAAACCTACAGGGAGCTGGAAACACCATATATTTT
clone_size: .
d_call: .
j_call: TRBJ1-3
v_call: TRBV18

cdr3_aa: CASSVGGTSMEQFF
cdr3_nt: TGTGCCAGCAGCGTAGGTGGGACTAGCATGGAGCAGTTCTTC
clone_size: .
d_call: TRBD2
j_call: TRBJ2-1
v_call: TRBV9

cdr3_aa: CASSQTGSGNTIYF
cdr3_nt: TGTGCCAGCAGCCAGACAGGGTCTGGAAACACCATATATTTT
clone_size: .
d_call: TRBD1
j_call: TRBJ1-3
v_call: TRBV7-3

cdr3_aa: CASSSGTPLATNEKLFF
cdr3_nt: TGCGCCAGCAGCTCCGGGACCCCTCTTGCAACTAATGAAAAACTGTTTTTT
clone_size: .
d_call: .
j_call: TRBJ1-4
v_call: TRBV5-1

cdr3_aa: CASSVVNGRGTDTQYF
cdr3_nt: TGTGCCAGCAGCGTAGTGAATGGGAGGGGCACAGATACGCAGTATTTT
clone_size: .
d_call: TRBD2
j_call: TRBJ2-3
v_call: TRBV9

cdr3_aa: CASSLLAGANTGELFF
cdr3_nt: TGTGCCAGCAGTTTACTAGCGGGAGCGAACACCGGGGAGCTGTTTTTT
clone_size: .
d_call: TRBD2
j_call: TRBJ2-2
v_call: TRBV27

cdr3_aa: CASSLNGYEQYF
cdr3_nt: TGTGCCAGCAGCCTAAACGGGTACGAGCAGTACTTC
clone_size: .
d_call: .
j_call: TRBJ2-7
v_call: TRBV11-3

cdr3_aa: CSVEYFLGTAFF
cdr3_nt: TGCAGCGTTGAATACTTCTTAGGGACTGCTTTCTTT
clone_size: once
d_call: .
j_call: TRBJ1-1
v_call: TRBV29-1

cdr3_aa: CSGRTGQETQYF
cdr3_nt: TGCAGCGGAAGGACAGGGCAAGAGACCCAGTACTTC
clone_size: once
d_call: TRBD1
j_call: TRBJ2-5
v_call: TRBV29-1

cdr3_aa: CASSVAPQGGRAFF
cdr3_nt: TGTGCCAGCAGCGTAGCCCCCCAGGGGGGTAGAGCTTTCTTT
clone_size: .
d_call: TRBD1
j_call: TRBJ1-1
v_call: TRBV9

cdr3_aa: CASRPQGVAYYEQYF
cdr3_nt: TGCGCCAGCAGGCCTCAGGGGGTGGCCTACTACGAGCAGTACTTC
clone_size: .
d_call: TRBD1
j_call: TRBJ2-7
v_call: TRBV5-1

cdr3_aa: CAAGASGSASQYF
cdr3_nt: TGTGCAGCTGGTGCTAGCGGGAGCGCGTCGCAGTATTTT
clone_size: .
d_call: TRBD2
j_call: TRBJ2-3
v_call: TRBV25-1

cdr3_aa: CASTKQGAAGNTIYF
cdr3_nt: TGTGCCAGCACCAAACAGGGGGCGGCCGGAAACACCATATATTTT
clone_size: .
d_call: TRBD1
j_call: TRBJ1-3
v_call: TRBV2

cdr3_aa: CASSLRQREDYPMGYEQYF
cdr3_nt: TGCGCCAGCAGCTTGAGGCAGCGGGAGGACTACCCCATGGGCTACGAGCAGTACTTC
clone_size: .
d_call: TRBD2
j_call: TRBJ2-7
v_call: TRBV5-1

cdr3_aa: CASSNQQGGETQYF
cdr3_nt: TGTGCCAGCAGCAACCAACAGGGGGGAGAGACCCAGTACTTC
clone_size: .
d_call: TRBD1
j_call: TRBJ2-5
v_call: TRBV7-2

cdr3_aa: CAWSLNRGRNTIYF
cdr3_nt: TGTGCCTGGAGTCTCAACAGGGGGCGAAACACCATATATTTT
clone_size: .
d_call: TRBD1
j_call: TRBJ1-3
v_call: TRBV30

cdr3_aa: CASSPRTSPPSNEQFF
cdr3_nt: TGTGCCAGCAGCCCCCGGACTTCCCCCCCTAGCAATGAGCAGTTCTTC
clone_size: .
d_call: .
j_call: TRBJ2-1
v_call: TRBV4-2

cdr3_aa: CASSRDSLAKNIQYF
cdr3_nt: TGCGCCAGCAGCCGGGACAGTCTAGCCAAAAACATTCAGTACTTC
clone_size: .
d_call: TRBD1
j_call: TRBJ2-4
v_call: TRBV5-1

cdr3_aa: CATQGARDTEAFF
cdr3_nt: TGTGCCACTCAAGGGGCCCGGGACACTGAAGCTTTCTTT
clone_size: .
d_call: .
j_call: TRBJ1-1
v_call: TRBV18

cdr3_aa: CASSEAGAHEQYF
cdr3_nt: TGTGCCAGCAGTGAAGCAGGGGCCCACGAGCAGTACTTC
clone_size: .
d_call: .
j_call: TRBJ2-7
v_call: TRBV6-1

cdr3_aa: CASSQTGRSGNTIYF
cdr3_nt: TGTGCCAGCAGCCAAACAGGGCGGTCTGGAAACACCATATATTTT
clone_size: .
d_call: .
j_call: TRBJ1-3
v_call: TRBV14

cdr3_aa: CASSLTGGTLGELFF
cdr3_nt: TGTGCCAGCAGCTTAACTGGAGGGACTCTGGGGGAGCTGTTTTTT
clone_size: .
d_call: .
j_call: TRBJ2-2
v_call: TRBV7-3

cdr3_aa: CASSDTSAISYNEQFF
cdr3_nt: TGTGCCAGCAGCGATACTAGCGCTATCTCCTACAATGAGCAGTTCTTC
clone_size: .
d_call: TRBD2
j_call: TRBJ2-1
v_call: TRBV9

cdr3_aa: CASSRAGQEVGYTF
cdr3_nt: TGTGCCAGCAGTCGCGCCGGGCAGGAGGTTGGCTACACCTTC
clone_size: .
d_call: .
j_call: TRBJ1-2
v_call: TRBV27

cdr3_aa: CASSYFTGGGNTEAFF
cdr3_nt: TGTGCCAGCAGTTACTTCACAGGGGGGGGGAACACTGAAGCTTTCTTT
clone_size: .
d_call: TRBD1
j_call: TRBJ1-1
v_call: TRBV6-5

cdr3_aa: CASSLFDGTNEKLFF
cdr3_nt: TGCGCCAGCAGCTTGTTTGACGGGACTAATGAAAAACTGTTTTTT
clone_size: .
d_call: .
j_call: TRBJ1-4
v_call: TRBV5-1

cdr3_aa: CASSFKAGEETQYF
cdr3_nt: TGTGCCAGCAGCTTCAAAGCAGGGGAAGAGACCCAGTACTTC
clone_size: .
d_call: .
j_call: TRBJ2-5
v_call: TRBV5-4

cdr3_aa: CASRRQGNTDTQYF
cdr3_nt: TGTGCCAGCAGGCGACAGGGTAACACAGATACGCAGTATTTT
clone_size: .
d_call: TRBD1
j_call: TRBJ2-3
v_call: TRBV6-6

cdr3_aa: CASSLSTDTQYF
cdr3_nt: TGTGCCAGCAGCTTAAGCACAGATACGCAGTATTTT
clone_size: .
d_call: .
j_call: TRBJ2-3
v_call: TRBV5-6

cdr3_aa: CASRDRGRVDTEAFF
cdr3_nt: TGTGCCAGCAGGGACAGGGGGAGGGTTGACACTGAAGCTTTCTTT
clone_size: .
d_call: TRBD1
j_call: TRBJ1-1
v_call: TRBV19

cdr3_aa: CASSRAGGNQPQHF
cdr3_nt: TGTGCCAGTAGTAGGGCAGGGGGCAATCAGCCCCAGCATTTT
clone_size: .
d_call: .
j_call: TRBJ1-5
v_call: TRBV19

cdr3_aa: CASNPIGGRNNEQFF
cdr3_nt: TGTGCCAGCAACCCGATTGGGGGTAGGAACAATGAGCAGTTCTTC
clone_size: .
d_call: .
j_call: TRBJ2-1
v_call: TRBV6-6

cdr3_aa: CASRETSGGYNEQFF
cdr3_nt: TGCGCCAGCAGAGAAACTAGCGGAGGATACAATGAGCAGTTCTTC
clone_size: .
d_call: TRBD2
j_call: TRBJ2-1
v_call: TRBV5-1

cdr3_aa: CASSPTSGNGELFF
cdr3_nt: TGTGCCAGCAGCCCCACTAGCGGGAACGGGGAGCTGTTTTTT
clone_size: .
d_call: TRBD2
j_call: TRBJ2-2
v_call: TRBV5-4

cdr3_aa: CASSPIPTNEKLFF
cdr3_nt: TGCGCCAGCAGCCCGATTCCAACTAATGAAAAACTGTTTTTT
clone_size: .
d_call: .
j_call: TRBJ1-4
v_call: TRBV5-1

cdr3_aa: CASSLDSKNYGYTF
cdr3_nt: TGTGCCAGCAGCTTAGATTCCAAAAACTATGGCTACACCTTC
clone_size: .
d_call: .
j_call: TRBJ1-2
v_call: TRBV7-9

cdr3_aa: CASRPLGTAYEQYF
cdr3_nt: TGTGCCAGCAGACCACTAGGGACAGCCTACGAGCAGTACTTC
clone_size: .
d_call: TRBD1
j_call: TRBJ2-7
v_call: TRBV7-9

cdr3_aa: CAIKGQGNEKLFF
cdr3_nt: TGTGCCATCAAAGGACAGGGAAATGAAAAACTGTTTTTT
clone_size: .
d_call: TRBD1
j_call: TRBJ1-4
v_call: TRBV10-3

cdr3_aa: CASSGLGDSSYNEQFF
cdr3_nt: TGTGCCAGCTCCGGACTAGGTGATAGCTCCTACAATGAGCAGTTCTTC
clone_size: .
d_call: TRBD2
j_call: TRBJ2-1
v_call: TRBV18

cdr3_aa: CASSLWGTGPSGANVLTF
cdr3_nt: TGTGCCAGCAGTTTATGGGGGACAGGACCCTCTGGGGCCAACGTCCTGACTTTC
clone_size: .
d_call: TRBD1
j_call: TRBJ2-6
v_call: TRBV28

cdr3_aa: CASSYSGSGANVLTF
cdr3_nt: TGTGCCAGCAGTTACTCAGGGTCTGGGGCCAACGTCCTGACTTTC
clone_size: once
d_call: .
j_call: TRBJ2-6
v_call: TRBV6-5

cdr3_aa: CASSITQGAEYEQYF
cdr3_nt: TGCGCCAGCAGCATAACCCAGGGGGCAGAATACGAGCAGTACTTC
clone_size: .
d_call: TRBD1
j_call: TRBJ2-7
v_call: TRBV5-1

cdr3_aa: CASSQTIGTDSYEQYF
cdr3_nt: TGTGCCAGCAGCCAAACCATCGGGACAGACTCCTACGAGCAGTACTTC
clone_size: .
d_call: TRBD1
j_call: TRBJ2-7
v_call: TRBV6-6

cdr3_aa: CASSLDGRSYNSPLHF
cdr3_nt: TGCGCCAGCAGCCTGGACGGAAGGTCCTATAATTCACCCCTCCACTTT
clone_size: .
d_call: .
j_call: TRBJ1-6
v_call: TRBV5-1

cdr3_aa: CASTAGTGIPYEQYF
cdr3_nt: TGTGCCAGCACCGCCGGGACAGGGATCCCCTACGAGCAGTACTTC
clone_size: .
d_call: TRBD1
j_call: TRBJ2-7
v_call: TRBV6-5